Reported below is one T cell receptor beta chain. Antigen: not known. Template switching introduced a universal primer site, and the cDNA bore unique molecular identifiers. TCRdb analysed the 5' RACE reads with MiXCR anew, one entry per CDR3 protein. Here the sample spans around 680,000 distinct CDR3 sequences, roughly 8% being singletons. Trimming took off 0 bases at V and 4 bases at J, with 18 bases between the two ends. The length of the CDR3 is 17 residues. The germline V gene encodes CDR1 SGHTA and CDR2 FQGTGA. This sample was included in a study of identical twins. Study results and limitations: Carriage of fewer insertions was seen in abundant cord blood beta clonotypes, whereas memory repertoires showed none. Twin pairs had excess sharing that was weaker in beta out-of-frame sequences.

The same sample was also studied in work on yellow fever vaccine responses in identical twins. That study reports: On the reported evidence, twins' vaccine T cell responses seemed partly convergent and partly personalized.

This clonotype was obtained from a woman in her late teens or twenties in good health. The chain is built from TRBV7-3 and TRBJ1-2; TRBD1 might be the D (5 bases). Sequencing input: PBMCs. Here the CDR3 reads CASSLTGQGSSPYGYTF. CDR3 bases: TGTGCCAGCAGCTTAACTGGGCAGGGTAGTTCCCCCTATGGCTACACCTTC.